This T cell receptor beta chain appears in the sequencing data of a study of control samples from healthy donors and cancer patients. Assay used: immunoSEQ multiplex PCR; TCRdb lists only in-frame clones, some missing. The data contain about 140,000 clones, roughly 92% of them singletons. The receptor was isolated from a man aged 25-40 years in good health. The sample was blood.

The CDR3 loop is CASSLGRGTTYEQYF. The CDR3 nucleotides read TGTGCCAGCAGCTTAGGTCGCGGGACAACGTACGAGCAGTACTTC. This rearrangement joins TRBV11-2 to TRBJ2-7; D may match TRBD1 or TRBD2 (6 bases each). Germline V gene sequence: CDR1 SGHAT, CDR2 FQNNGV. This CDR3 comprises 15 residues. The germline V and J ends were trimmed by 1 base and 4 bases, with 14 bases remaining between them.